This T cell receptor beta chain was profiled in a study of blood T cell repertoires in COVID-19. Study as a whole: T cells, B-cell-depleted T cells, or PBMCs provided the cDNA or gDNA that served as material.

Looked up from germline, CDR1 is SGHNT and CDR2 is YYREEE (reference sequence). The CDR3 totals 12 residues. Trimming pared 4 bases from V and 8 bases from J, leaving 12 bases between. TCRdb keeps only in-frame clones here, not all; method: immunoSEQ multiplex PCR. Altogether just over 350,000 clones are present, 87% being singletons, with the ten largest covering about 3%. Categorization into cohorts depended on clinical history that participants reported. The material sequenced was PBMCs or T cells enriched from blood (not recorded which). The V and J genes are TRBV5-4 and TRBJ1-1; a weak D match, TRBD1 (6 bases). The receptor's source is a woman aged 30 to 39 who had recovered from COVID-19. For the CDR3, the DNA is TGTGCCAGCAGCCCCGGACAGATGGAAGCTTTCTTT. This codes for CASSPGQMEAFF.